This TCR beta chain originates from a study of blood T cell repertoires in COVID-19. Study in general: Whether acute or convalescent, the COVID-19 samples came from the United States, Italy and Spain. Sources were T cells, B-cell-depleted T cells, or PBMCs; the material itself was cDNA or gDNA.

As originally analysed: Researchers report that nucleated cell counts were estimated from reference gene primer amplification. The data were produced by immunoSEQ multiplex PCR, yet TCRdb's version contains in-frame clones alone and is incomplete. V, J and clone size are those of that table, while D and trimming were read from the DNA. The sample contains about 110,000 clones, approximately 80% of which appear only once. Germline loops: CDR1 ENHRY, CDR2 SYGVKD. The V gene end was trimmed by 4 bases and the J gene end by 6 bases; junction bases not matched to a gene: 5. The CDR3 totals 15 residues. The chain links TRBV10-3 to TRBJ2-1; the match to TRBD2 covers 11 bases. The receptor comes from a woman aged 60-75 years with acute or convalescent COVID-19. Sequencing used peripheral blood. This CDR3 reads CAISGELAGVNEQFF. The CDR3 coding sequence is TGTGCCATCAGTGGCGAACTAGCGGGAGTCAATGAGCAGTTCTTC.